The rows below give T cell receptor beta chains drawn from one sample of a study of T cell repertoires in cytomegalovirus infection. TCRdb reanalysed the reads using MiXCR and keeps one entry per CDR3 protein. The table records under 850,000 distinct CDR3 sequences, 33% of them present only once. Their antigens are not known. The material was cultured PBMCs, obtained from culture after CMV antigen stimulation. The source is a human donor in good health (CMV status not recorded). Some clones in this sample may be carry-over from other donors' samples. CDR3s include the opening cysteine and the closing phenylalanine or tryptophan. Each record gives: D gene, V gene, J gene, clone size, CDR3 DNA, CDR3 protein. D genes are given only for firm matches. Part of the rows lack a size; the others show once, few, many or a class for expanded clones.

-	TRBV15	TRBJ2-5	-	TGTGCCACCAGCAGAGATTACGGGCAAGAGGAGACCCAGTACTTC	CATSRDYGQEETQYF
-	TRBV7-7	TRBJ2-5	few	TGTGCCAGCAGCCCTTTGTCTATACAAGAGACCCAGTACTTC	CASSPLSIQETQYF
-	TRBV4-2	TRBJ2-1	-	TGTGCCAGCAGCCAAGTCCACTTGGGGGAAAATGAGCAGTTCTTC	CASSQVHLGENEQFF
-	TRBV6-2/TRBV6-3	TRBJ1-2	few	TGTGCCAGCAGTTCCGGGGCCGGCTGGACCCCCGACTATGGCTACACCTTC	CASSSGAGWTPDYGYTF
-	TRBV12-3/TRBV12-4	TRBJ1-3	-	TGTGCCACCAGTCATAACCAGGTGGCATTGGACGCCATATATTTT	CATSHNQVALDAIYF
-	TRBV2	TRBJ1-1	few	TGTGCCAGCACTCGGGACCGAGGTGAAGCTTTCTTT	CASTRDRGEAFF
TRBD2	TRBV6-2/TRBV6-3	TRBJ2-1	many	TGTGCCAGCAGTGCAGCCCCCTTAGCGGGAGAGAAGAATGAGCAGTTCTTC	CASSAAPLAGEKNEQFF
-	TRBV27	TRBJ2-1	-	TGTGCCAACACTTCCCCCAACTACAATGAGCAGTTCTTC	CANTSPNYNEQFF
-	TRBV29-1	TRBJ2-1	once	TGCAGCGCCATAGTGACAGCTAATGAGCAGTTCTTC	CSAIVTANEQFF
-	TRBV2	TRBJ2-2	few	TGTGCCAGCAGTATGTTGGGTCCGAACACCGGGGAGCTGTTTTTT	CASSMLGPNTGELFF
-	TRBV2	TRBJ2-1	-	TGTGCCAGGGGGGCTGGGGCCTCCCGGGACAATGAGCAGTTCTTC	CARGAGASRDNEQFF
TRBD1	TRBV19	TRBJ1-2	-	TGTGCCAGTAGTACAGCCGGGACAGGGGCGAATGGCTACACCTTC	CASSTAGTGANGYTF
-	TRBV29-1	TRBJ1-2	-	TGCAGCGTTGAATTCCGGAGGGGTGGCTACACCTTC	CSVEFRRGGYTF
-	TRBV28	TRBJ2-7	-	TGTGCCAGCAGTTTTAGGGTCCGAACGTACGAGCAGTACTTC	CASSFRVRTYEQYF
-	TRBV2	TRBJ2-7	-	TGTGCCAGCAGTGGACAGGGAGGGGTATACGAGCAGTACTTC	CASSGQGGVYEQYF
TRBD1	TRBV27	TRBJ2-1	-	TGTGCCAGCAGTTTATCCGGGACAGGGCCCAATGAGCAGTTCTTC	CASSLSGTGPNEQFF
-	TRBV20-1	TRBJ2-7	-	TGCAGTGCTAGAGATATCGGGACGGAGCAGTACTTC	CSARDIGTEQYF
TRBD2	TRBV7-2	TRBJ2-3	many	TGTGCCAGCAGCCCTGGGACTAGCCTATCCAGGGATACGCAGTATTTT	CASSPGTSLSRDTQYF
-	TRBV7-8	TRBJ2-3	few	TGTGCCAGCAGCTCTGATACGACTTCGGCTTTCGATACGCAGTATTTT	CASSSDTTSAFDTQYF
-	TRBV12-3/TRBV12-4	TRBJ1-4	-	TGTGCCAGCAGTTTTGGGGGCAGTCGAAATGAAAAACTGTTTTTT	CASSFGGSRNEKLFF
-	TRBV7-2	TRBJ2-1	few	TGTGCCAGCAGCCTGGATGCGACGGGGGCATACAATGAGCAGTTCTTC	CASSLDATGAYNEQFF
TRBD2	TRBV7-2	TRBJ2-3	many	TGTGCCAGCAGCAATATGGCTAGCGGGAACACAGATACGCAGTATTTT	CASSNMASGNTDTQYF
-	TRBV20-1	TRBJ2-7	-	TGCAGTGCTAGTGGGCGACTCCCCCACGAGCAGTACTTC	CSASGRLPHEQYF
TRBD2	TRBV11-2	TRBJ2-5	many	TGTGCCAGCAGCTTTGCGGGAGAAGAGACCCAGTACTTC	CASSFAGEETQYF
TRBD2	TRBV11-2	TRBJ2-5	-	TGTGCCAGCAGCAAGCATATCGGGACTAGCGGCCCAGAGACCCAGTACTTC	CASSKHIGTSGPETQYF
-	TRBV15	TRBJ2-3	-	TGTGCCACCAGCAGAGATAGGGGGGGCGCAGATACGCAGTATTTT	CATSRDRGGADTQYF
-	TRBV6-6	TRBJ2-5	-	TGTGCCAGCAGTTACGGGTGGGGGGCTGGACAAGAGACCCAGTACTTC	CASSYGWGAGQETQYF
-	TRBV18	TRBJ2-1	-	TGTGCCAGCTCACCACCGTGGAGTTCGCCTGAGCAGTTCTTC	CASSPPWSSPEQFF
-	TRBV12-3/TRBV12-4	TRBJ2-7	few	TGTGCCAGCACCTCCGGGACGGAAGACTCCTACGAGCAGTACTTC	CASTSGTEDSYEQYF
-	TRBV7-9	TRBJ1-6	-	TGTGCCAGCAGCTCCACGAAACAGGGTTCCTCACCCCTCCACTTT	CASSSTKQGSSPLHF
TRBD1	TRBV2	TRBJ2-7	-	TGTGCCAGCCACAGGGGGCTGGCGCGCACCACCTACGAGCAGTACTTC	CASHRGLARTTYEQYF
-	TRBV7-2	TRBJ2-5	few	TGTGCCAGCAGTCAAGTTGTAGGAGTGACCCAGTACTTC	CASSQVVGVTQYF
-	TRBV5-5	TRBJ2-1	-	TGTGCCAGCAGCATGCTTAGTCTGAGCGCCAATGAGCAGTTCTTC	CASSMLSLSANEQFF
-	TRBV7-2	TRBJ2-3	many	TGTGCCAGCAGACGGGGGGCTAGCACAGATACGCAGTATTTT	CASRRGASTDTQYF
-	TRBV12-3/TRBV12-4	TRBJ1-2	-	TGTGCCAGCAGTTTTTCACAGGGTTATTATACCTATGGCTACACCTTC	CASSFSQGYYTYGYTF
TRBD1	TRBV7-8	TRBJ1-6	few	TGTGCCAGCAGCCCACGACAGGGGGATGATTCACCCCTCCACTTT	CASSPRQGDDSPLHF
TRBD1	TRBV12-3/TRBV12-4	TRBJ1-4	once	TGTGCCAGCAGTCGGACAGGGAATCATGAAAAACTGTTTTTT	CASSRTGNHEKLFF
-	TRBV19	TRBJ2-7	few	TGTGCCAGTAGCATGGGGCATCGCCTTAAACCCTACGAGCAGTACTTC	CASSMGHRLKPYEQYF
-	TRBV7-9	TRBJ2-1	-	TGTGCCAGCATCCCACGCGAGAGAGAAGACAATGAGCAGTTCTTC	CASIPREREDNEQFF
-	TRBV6-1	TRBJ1-6	few	TGTGCCAGCAGTGAATCGGCCCTCGGGACCCTCCACTTT	CASSESALGTLHF
-	TRBV6-8	TRBJ2-6	few	TGTGCCAGCACCGCAACCAGAGTTTCTGGGGCCAACGTCCTGACTTTC	CASTATRVSGANVLTF
-	TRBV19	TRBJ2-7	few	TGTGCCACCGATCAGGGGCGGGGGACCTACGAGCAGTACTTC	CATDQGRGTYEQYF
-	TRBV4-3	TRBJ2-1	few	TGCGCCAGCAGCCAAGAATTGGCGTTCTACAATGAGCAGTTCTTC	CASSQELAFYNEQFF
-	TRBV20-1	TRBJ2-2	few	TGCAGTGCTAGGGCGAACACCGGGGAGCTGTTTTTT	CSARANTGELFF
TRBD1	TRBV7-6	TRBJ2-3	-	TGTGCCAGCAGCACAGGGGCAGATACGCAGTATTTT	CASSTGADTQYF
-	TRBV6-1	TRBJ2-2	-	TGTGCCAGCAGCCAAGTGGGGATCTTTCCCGGGGAGCTGTTTTTT	CASSQVGIFPGELFF
-	TRBV20-1	TRBJ2-2	once	TGCAGTGCTAGAGGGCAGGGGACCGGGGAGCTGTTTTTT	CSARGQGTGELFF
TRBD1	TRBV6-5	TRBJ1-5	-	TGTGCCAGCAGCCCCATACAGGGGAGCAGGAATCAGCCCCAGCATTTT	CASSPIQGSRNQPQHF
-	TRBV28	TRBJ1-4	few	TGTGCCAGCAGTTTAAGAGCAGGGGTCTTACGGAATGAAAAACTGTTTTTT	CASSLRAGVLRNEKLFF
-	TRBV25-1	TRBJ2-1	-	TGTGCCAGCAGTGAATCCGAAATCAGCGGGTACTCCTACAATGAGCAGTTCTTC	CASSESEISGYSYNEQFF
-	TRBV4-1	TRBJ1-6	few	TGCGCCAGCAGCCGTTTAAGCAGGGGAGATTCACCCCTCCACTTT	CASSRLSRGDSPLHF
TRBD1	TRBV7-9	TRBJ2-5	few	TGTGCCAGCAGCACCGCCGACAGGGTCCAAGAGACCCAGTACTTC	CASSTADRVQETQYF
-	TRBV29-1	TRBJ1-1	-	TGCAGCGTTGAGGCCACCCAGAACACTGAAGCTTTCTTT	CSVEATQNTEAFF